This T cell receptor beta chain was recovered during a study of Graves' ophthalmopathy and Graves' hyperthyroidism. A word on this clonotype: Its specificity is not known.

Study results and limitations: Progression of ophthalmopathy was predicted by the model with less than 71% sensitivity and around 72% specificity.

Researchers turned away patients with other autoimmune diseases, uncontrolled infections, pregnancy or lactation. Germline V gene data show CDR1 as DFQATT and CDR2 as SNEGSKA (reference sequence). The length of the CDR3 is 12 residues. CDR3 regions of TCR beta were amplified from RNA transcripts. HTBI primers primed a first-round RT-PCR, and a second-round multiplex PCR followed. TCRdb passed the multiplex PCR reads through MiXCR, listing each CDR3 protein once. Seen here are about 660,000 distinct CDR3 sequences, approximately 39% observed once, and the top ten hold more than 2.5%. The sequenced sample consisted of peripheral blood. This sequence originates from an adult man with Graves' ophthalmopathy. The rearrangement uses TRBV20-1 and TRBJ1-4; D is undetermined. CDR3 amino acids: CPEERINEKLFF. For the CDR3, the DNA is TGCCCTGAGGAGCGGATAAATGAAAAACTGTTTTTT.